The rows below give T cell receptor beta chains drawn from one sample of a study of blood T cell repertoires in COVID-19. Clones were read by immunoSEQ multiplex PCR, and TCRdb kept only the in-frame ones, dropping some. The table has approximately 260,000 clones, approximately 86% seen once. Sequencing used peripheral blood. The receptors originated from a man between 60 and 70 years old who had recovered from COVID-19. Each CDR3 is given with its conserved first and last residue. A D gene is named only where the DNA matches it firmly. Clone size is shown for a subset of rows, as once, few, many or a class of expanded clone.

clone size: -
D gene: TRBD2
J gene: TRBJ2-4
V gene: TRBV7-9
CDR3 protein: CASSWRGGAKNIQYF
CDR3 DNA: TGTGCCAGCAGCTGGCGGGGGGGAGCCAAAAACATTCAGTACTTC

clone size: -
D gene: -
J gene: TRBJ1-1
V gene: TRBV7-9
CDR3 protein: CASSLVEAKVTEAFF
CDR3 DNA: TGTGCCAGCAGCTTAGTCGAGGCTAAGGTCACTGAAGCTTTCTTT

clone size: -
D gene: -
J gene: TRBJ2-7
V gene: TRBV11-2
CDR3 protein: CASSFAGRNEQYF
CDR3 DNA: TGTGCCAGCAGCTTCGCGGGTCGAAACGAGCAGTACTTC

clone size: -
D gene: -
J gene: TRBJ2-2
V gene: TRBV11-2
CDR3 protein: CASSARQPPNTGELFF
CDR3 DNA: TGTGCCAGCAGCGCAAGACAGCCACCGAACACCGGGGAGCTGTTTTTT

clone size: -
D gene: -
J gene: TRBJ1-2
V gene: TRBV6-1
CDR3 protein: CASSEAFNNNYGYTF
CDR3 DNA: TGTGCCAGCAGTGAAGCTTTCAACAATAACTATGGCTACACCTTC

clone size: few
D gene: TRBD1
J gene: TRBJ1-5
V gene: TRBV11-2
CDR3 protein: CASSLQGGQPQHF
CDR3 DNA: TGTGCCAGCAGCTTACAGGGGGGTCAGCCCCAGCATTTT

clone size: -
D gene: -
J gene: TRBJ1-5
V gene: TRBV3-1/TRBV3-2
CDR3 protein: CASSRQYNQPQHF
CDR3 DNA: TGTGCCAGCAGCAGACAGTACAATCAGCCCCAGCATTTT

clone size: -
D gene: -
J gene: TRBJ1-2
V gene: TRBV6-2/TRBV6-3
CDR3 protein: CASSFQGFGYTF
CDR3 DNA: TGTGCCAGCAGTTTTCAGGGGTTTGGCTACACCTTC

clone size: -
D gene: TRBD1
J gene: TRBJ2-2
V gene: TRBV18
CDR3 protein: CASSPTGTGVGELFF
CDR3 DNA: TGTGCCAGCTCACCGACCGGGACAGGGGTCGGGGAGCTGTTTTTT

clone size: -
D gene: -
J gene: TRBJ1-2
V gene: TRBV18
CDR3 protein: CASSLLGPYGYTF
CDR3 DNA: TGTGCCAGCTCACTCCTGGGGCCCTATGGCTACACCTTC

clone size: -
D gene: -
J gene: TRBJ1-2
V gene: TRBV5-4
CDR3 protein: CASSFAAAPGGYTF
CDR3 DNA: TGTGCCAGCAGCTTTGCGGCGGCGCCTGGGGGCTACACCTTC

clone size: -
D gene: TRBD2
J gene: TRBJ2-3
V gene: TRBV10-3
CDR3 protein: CAISESGGPSDTQYF
CDR3 DNA: TGTGCCATCAGTGAGAGCGGGGGGCCCTCCGATACGCAGTATTTT

clone size: -
D gene: -
J gene: TRBJ2-5
V gene: TRBV15
CDR3 protein: CATSRDRAGAETQYF
CDR3 DNA: TGTGCCACCAGCAGAGATCGGGCGGGGGCGGAGACCCAGTACTTC

clone size: -
D gene: -
J gene: TRBJ1-5
V gene: TRBV30
CDR3 protein: CAWSRQRNQPQHF
CDR3 DNA: TGTGCCTGGAGTAGGCAGCGAAATCAGCCCCAGCATTTT

clone size: -
D gene: -
J gene: TRBJ2-2
V gene: TRBV18
CDR3 protein: CASSLNGGAYKFTGELFF
CDR3 DNA: TGTGCCAGCTCACTAAACGGGGGAGCCTACAAGTTTACCGGGGAGCTGTTTTTT

clone size: -
D gene: -
J gene: TRBJ2-2
V gene: TRBV18
CDR3 protein: CASSPGGLRNTGELFF
CDR3 DNA: TGTGCCAGCTCACCGGGGGGACTCAGAAACACCGGGGAGCTGTTTTTT

clone size: -
D gene: -
J gene: TRBJ1-1
V gene: TRBV6-5
CDR3 protein: CASSPKTTMGAFF
CDR3 DNA: TGTGCCAGCAGTCCCAAAACAACTATGGGAGCTTTCTTT

clone size: -
D gene: -
J gene: TRBJ1-1
V gene: TRBV5-1
CDR3 protein: CASSWASMNTEAFF
CDR3 DNA: TGCGCCAGCAGCTGGGCCTCCATGAACACTGAAGCTTTCTTT

clone size: few
D gene: -
J gene: TRBJ1-5
V gene: TRBV7-8
CDR3 protein: CASSLWGDNQPQHF
CDR3 DNA: TGTGCCAGCAGCTTATGGGGAGACAATCAGCCCCAGCATTTT

clone size: -
D gene: -
J gene: TRBJ2-2
V gene: TRBV6-5
CDR3 protein: CASKAASTGELFF
CDR3 DNA: TGTGCCAGCAAGGCGGCGAGCACCGGGGAGCTGTTTTTT

clone size: -
D gene: TRBD1
J gene: TRBJ2-7
V gene: TRBV4-1
CDR3 protein: CASSLRTGGYEQYF
CDR3 DNA: TGCGCCAGCAGCCTTAGAACAGGGGGCTACGAGCAGTACTTC

clone size: few
D gene: TRBD2
J gene: TRBJ2-7
V gene: TRBV5-6
CDR3 protein: CASALPGLADYEQYF
CDR3 DNA: TGTGCCAGCGCGCTTCCGGGACTAGCGGACTACGAGCAGTACTTC

clone size: once
D gene: TRBD1
J gene: TRBJ1-6
V gene: TRBV2
CDR3 protein: CASHRDRVSSPLHF
CDR3 DNA: TGTGCCAGCCACCGGGACAGGGTATCATCACCCCTCCACTTT

clone size: -
D gene: -
J gene: TRBJ2-3
V gene: TRBV6-5
CDR3 protein: CASKGPLSADTQYF
CDR3 DNA: TGTGCCAGCAAGGGGCCATTGTCGGCAGATACGCAGTATTTT

clone size: -
D gene: -
J gene: TRBJ1-1
V gene: TRBV11-1
CDR3 protein: CASSLTSNTEAFF
CDR3 DNA: TGTGCCAGCAGCTTAACTTCGAACACTGAAGCTTTCTTT

clone size: once
D gene: TRBD2
J gene: TRBJ2-1
V gene: TRBV9
CDR3 protein: CASSPTRGVNNEQFF
CDR3 DNA: TGTGCCAGCAGCCCAACTCGGGGGGTTAACAATGAGCAGTTCTTC

clone size: -
D gene: TRBD2
J gene: TRBJ2-3
V gene: TRBV4-1
CDR3 protein: CASSRRSGGRTDTQYF
CDR3 DNA: TGCGCCAGCAGCCGAAGAAGCGGGGGGCGCACAGATACGCAGTATTTT

clone size: -
D gene: -
J gene: TRBJ2-6
V gene: TRBV19
CDR3 protein: CASSISGVNVLTF
CDR3 DNA: TGTGCCAGTAGTATCTCGGGGGTCAACGTCCTGACTTTC

clone size: -
D gene: TRBD2
J gene: TRBJ2-3
V gene: TRBV5-1
CDR3 protein: CASSLGLAGGPSDTQYF
CDR3 DNA: TGCGCCAGCAGCTTGGGACTAGCGGGGGGGCCATCAGATACGCAGTATTTT

clone size: -
D gene: -
J gene: TRBJ2-2
V gene: TRBV24-1
CDR3 protein: CATSDATGRYTGELFF
CDR3 DNA: TGTGCCACCAGTGATGCGACAGGGAGGTACACCGGGGAGCTGTTTTTT

clone size: -
D gene: -
J gene: TRBJ2-7
V gene: TRBV6-5
CDR3 protein: CASRFSWRGVYEQYF
CDR3 DNA: TGTGCCAGCAGATTTTCATGGAGGGGCGTCTACGAGCAGTACTTC

clone size: -
D gene: -
J gene: TRBJ1-1
V gene: TRBV7-9
CDR3 protein: CASSWTGKAEAFF
CDR3 DNA: TGTGCCAGCAGCTGGACGGGAAAGGCTGAAGCTTTCTTT

clone size: -
D gene: TRBD1
J gene: TRBJ2-2
V gene: TRBV9
CDR3 protein: CASSTGTGINTGELFF
CDR3 DNA: TGTGCCAGCAGCACCGGGACAGGGATTAACACCGGGGAGCTGTTTTTT

clone size: -
D gene: -
J gene: TRBJ2-3
V gene: TRBV18
CDR3 protein: CASSPLWARQQDTQYF
CDR3 DNA: TGTGCCAGCTCACCACTCTGGGCCCGCCAACAAGATACGCAGTATTTT

clone size: -
D gene: -
J gene: TRBJ1-4
V gene: TRBV7-7
CDR3 protein: CASSSGVANEKLFF
CDR3 DNA: TGTGCCAGCAGCTCAGGGGTGGCTAATGAAAAACTGTTTTTT

clone size: -
D gene: -
J gene: TRBJ2-1
V gene: TRBV2
CDR3 protein: CASRPLPSSYNEQFF
CDR3 DNA: TGTGCCAGCAGGCCCCTTCCTAGCTCCTACAATGAGCAGTTCTTC

clone size: -
D gene: TRBD1
J gene: TRBJ1-5
V gene: TRBV5-6
CDR3 protein: CASSGGQGQPQHF
CDR3 DNA: TGTGCCAGCAGCGGGGGACAGGGGCAGCCCCAGCATTTT

clone size: -
D gene: TRBD2
J gene: TRBJ2-1
V gene: TRBV27
CDR3 protein: CASSFPAGGPVNEQFF
CDR3 DNA: TGTGCCAGCAGTTTCCCAGCGGGGGGGCCGGTCAATGAGCAGTTCTTC

clone size: -
D gene: -
J gene: TRBJ1-3
V gene: TRBV30
CDR3 protein: CAWSLVRYSGNTIYF
CDR3 DNA: TGTGCCTGGAGTTTAGTGAGATACTCTGGAAACACCATATATTTT